These 5 T cell receptor beta chains were sequenced from one sample in a study of graft-versus-host responses after intestinal transplantation. What these receptors recognize is not known. Libraries were prepared by immunoSEQ multiplex PCR; TCRdb keeps only in-frame clonotypes and omits some of them. The sample consists of over 75,000 clones, 80% to 95% of them appearing once. The sequencing here drew on unstimulated CD8+ T cells sorted from spleen or lymph node cells, taken before transplant. The receptors here all came from a human donor who was the organ donor for an intestinal transplant.

The CDR3 nucleotides are TGTGCCAGCAGTGAAGGGTCTTGGGCGTTCACTGAAGCTTTCTTT. Its translation is CASSEGSWAFTEAFF. The chain links TRBV6-1 to TRBJ1-1, with unresolved D. The length of the CDR3 is 15 residues. Deletions cut 1 base from V and 4 bases from J, with 13 bases between. Germline assignment: CDR1 MNHNS and CDR2 SASEGT.

This clone came up a few times. The chain employs TRBV29-1 and TRBJ1-1; D might be TRBD1 (6 bases). CDR1 is SQVTM, CDR2 ANQGSEA, per germline. CDR3 length equals 11 residues. Trimming stripped 6 bases from V and 9 bases from J, with 14 bases between. CDR3 sequence reads: CSVRGSWQAFF. For the CDR3, the DNA is TGCAGCGTGAGGGGGAGCTGGCAAGCTTTCTTT.

This chain joins TRBV6-5 and TRBJ2-1; D perhaps matches TRBD1 (6 bases). V lost 1 base to trimming and J lost 2 bases, with 9 bases between them. CDR1 and CDR2 (germline): MNHEY, SVGAGI. The CDR3 runs to 15 residues. CDR3 sequence reads: CASSYFRGAYNEQFF. CDR3 DNA sequence: TGTGCCAGCAGTTACTTCAGGGGTGCCTACAATGAGCAGTTCTTC.

The chain links TRBV7-9 to TRBJ2-4; D unclear. V was trimmed by 4 bases and J by 0 bases, leaving 22 bases between them. This CDR3 has 19 amino acids. Germline V gene data show CDR1 as SEHNR and CDR2 as FQNEAQ (reference sequence). The CDR3 loop reads CASSSSTSDTPLAKNIQYF. DNA of the CDR3: TGTGCCAGCAGCTCATCTACCTCAGACACTCCTCTAGCCAAAAACATTCAGTACTTC.

CDR3 protein: CASSEWGENTGELFF. The CDR3, as DNA: TGTGCCAGCAGTGAATGGGGCGAGAACACCGGGGAGCTGTTTTTT. The rearrangement links TRBV25-1 to TRBJ2-2; D is possibly TRBD1 (5 bases). Germline loops: CDR1 MGHDK, CDR2 SYGVNS. V was shortened by 1 base and J by 1 base, with 7 bases between the two germline ends. The CDR3 extends over 15 amino acids. The entire variable domain, with the rest obtained from reference TRBV25-1 and TRBJ2-2, is as follows: EADIYQTPRYLVIGTGKKITLECSQTMGHDKMYWYQQDPGMELHLIHYSYGVNSTEKGDLSSESTVSRIRTEHFPLTLESARPSHTSQYLCASSEWGENTGELFFGEGSRLTVL.